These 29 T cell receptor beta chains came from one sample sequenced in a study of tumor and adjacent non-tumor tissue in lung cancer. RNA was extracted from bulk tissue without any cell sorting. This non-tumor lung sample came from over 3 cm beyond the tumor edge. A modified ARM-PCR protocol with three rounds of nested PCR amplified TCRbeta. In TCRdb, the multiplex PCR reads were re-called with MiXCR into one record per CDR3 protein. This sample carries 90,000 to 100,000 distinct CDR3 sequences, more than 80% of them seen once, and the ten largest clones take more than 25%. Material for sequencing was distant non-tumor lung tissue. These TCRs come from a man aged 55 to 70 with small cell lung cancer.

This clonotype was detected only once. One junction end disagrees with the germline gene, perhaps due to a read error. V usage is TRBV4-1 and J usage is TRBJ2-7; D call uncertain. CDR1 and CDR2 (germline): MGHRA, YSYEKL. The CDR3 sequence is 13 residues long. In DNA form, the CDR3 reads TGCGCCAGCAGTTTCGACATACTCTACGAGCAGATCTTC. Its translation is CASSFDILYEQIF.

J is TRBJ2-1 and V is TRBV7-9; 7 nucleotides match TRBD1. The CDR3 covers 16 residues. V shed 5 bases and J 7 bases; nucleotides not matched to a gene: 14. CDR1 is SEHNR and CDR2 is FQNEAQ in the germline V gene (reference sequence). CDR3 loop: CASSPQMGQCMNEQFF. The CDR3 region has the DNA TGTGCCAGCAGCCCACAGATGGGACAGTGTATGAATGAGCAGTTCTTC.

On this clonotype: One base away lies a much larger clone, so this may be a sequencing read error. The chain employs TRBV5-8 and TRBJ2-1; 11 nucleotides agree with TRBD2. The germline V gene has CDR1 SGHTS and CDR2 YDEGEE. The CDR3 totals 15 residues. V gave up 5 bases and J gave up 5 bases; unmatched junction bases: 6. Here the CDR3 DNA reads TGTGCCAGCAGTCTTGCACTAGCGGGAGACAATGAGCAGTTCTTC. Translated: CASSLALAGDNEQFF.

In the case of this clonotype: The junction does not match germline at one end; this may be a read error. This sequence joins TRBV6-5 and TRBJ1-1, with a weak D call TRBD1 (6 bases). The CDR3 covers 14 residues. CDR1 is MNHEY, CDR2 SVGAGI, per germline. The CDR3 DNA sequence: TGTACCAGCAGACAATTCATCAGGGGCACTGAAGCTTTCTTT. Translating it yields CTSRQFIRGTEAFF.

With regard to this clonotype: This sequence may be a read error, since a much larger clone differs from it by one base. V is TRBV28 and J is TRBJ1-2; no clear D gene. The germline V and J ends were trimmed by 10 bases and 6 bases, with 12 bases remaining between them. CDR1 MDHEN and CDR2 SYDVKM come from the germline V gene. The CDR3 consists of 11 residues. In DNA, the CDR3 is TGTGCCAACAGCCGAACGAATGGCTACACCTTC. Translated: CANSRTNGYTF.

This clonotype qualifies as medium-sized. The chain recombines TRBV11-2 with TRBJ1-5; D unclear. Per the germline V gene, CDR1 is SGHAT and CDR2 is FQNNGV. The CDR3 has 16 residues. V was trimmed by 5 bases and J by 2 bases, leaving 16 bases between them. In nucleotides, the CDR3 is TGTGCCAGCAGCCCACTGGACGGTCTTGGCAATCAGCCCCAGCATTTT. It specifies CASSPLDGLGNQPQHF.

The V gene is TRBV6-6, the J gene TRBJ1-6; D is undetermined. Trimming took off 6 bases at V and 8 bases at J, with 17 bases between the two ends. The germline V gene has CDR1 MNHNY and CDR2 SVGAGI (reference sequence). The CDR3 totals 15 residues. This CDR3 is CASSHGSSGYSPLHF. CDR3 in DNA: TGTGCCAGCAGCCACGGAAGCAGCGGATATTCACCCCTCCACTTT.

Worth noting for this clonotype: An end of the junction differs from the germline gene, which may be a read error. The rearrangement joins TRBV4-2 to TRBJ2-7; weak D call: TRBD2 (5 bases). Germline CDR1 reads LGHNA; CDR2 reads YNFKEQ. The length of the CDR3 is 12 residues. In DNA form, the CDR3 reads TGTACCAGCAGCCAAGCAGGTAGGGAGCAGTATTTC. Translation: CTSSQAGREQYF.

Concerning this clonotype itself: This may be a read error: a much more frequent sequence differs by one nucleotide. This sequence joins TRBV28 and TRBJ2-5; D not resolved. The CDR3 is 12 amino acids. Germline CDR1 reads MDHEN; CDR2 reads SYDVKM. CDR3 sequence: CDSSRAKETQYF. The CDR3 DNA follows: TGTGACAGCAGTAGGGCTAAAGAGACCCAGTACTTC. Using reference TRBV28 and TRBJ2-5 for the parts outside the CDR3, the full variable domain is DVKVTQSSRYLVKRTGEKVFLECVQDMDHENMFWYRQDPGLGLRLIYFSYDVKMKEKGDIPEGYSVSREKKERFSLILESASTNQTSMYLCDSSRAKETQYFGPGTRLLVL.

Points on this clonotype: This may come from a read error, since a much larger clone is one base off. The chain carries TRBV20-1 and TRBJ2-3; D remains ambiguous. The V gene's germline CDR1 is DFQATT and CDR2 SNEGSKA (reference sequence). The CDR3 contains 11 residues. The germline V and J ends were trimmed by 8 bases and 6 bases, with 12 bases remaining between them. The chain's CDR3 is CSPTCGDTQYF. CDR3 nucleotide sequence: TGCAGTCCGACTTGCGGTGATACGCAGTATTTT.

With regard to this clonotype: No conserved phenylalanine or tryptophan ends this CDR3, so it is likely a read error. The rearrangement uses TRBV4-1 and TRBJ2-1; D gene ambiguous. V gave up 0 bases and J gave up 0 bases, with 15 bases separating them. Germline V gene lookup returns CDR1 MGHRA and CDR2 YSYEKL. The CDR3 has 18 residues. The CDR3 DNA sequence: TGCGCCAGCAGCCAAGATCTAGTGGGTCTGAGCTCCTACAATGAGCAGTTCGTA. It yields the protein CASSQDLVGLSSYNEQFV.

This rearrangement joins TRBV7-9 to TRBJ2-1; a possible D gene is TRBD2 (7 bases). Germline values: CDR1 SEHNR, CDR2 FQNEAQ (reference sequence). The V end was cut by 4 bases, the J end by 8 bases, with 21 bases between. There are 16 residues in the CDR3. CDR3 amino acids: CASSSLTSGRGDEQFF. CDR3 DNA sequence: TGTGCCAGCAGCTCATTGACTAGTGGGAGGGGGGATGAGCAGTTCTTC.

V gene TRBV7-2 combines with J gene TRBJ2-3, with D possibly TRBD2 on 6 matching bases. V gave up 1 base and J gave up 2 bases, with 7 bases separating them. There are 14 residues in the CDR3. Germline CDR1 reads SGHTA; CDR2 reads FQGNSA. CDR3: CASSLVDYTDTQYF. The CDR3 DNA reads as TGTGCCAGCAGCTTAGTGGACTACACAGATACGCAGTATTTT.

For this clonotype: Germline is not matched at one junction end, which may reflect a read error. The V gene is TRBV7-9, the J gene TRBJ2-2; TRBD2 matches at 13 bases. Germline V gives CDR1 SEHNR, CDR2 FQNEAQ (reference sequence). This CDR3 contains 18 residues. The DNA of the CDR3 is TGTGCCAGCAGCTTCCCCCGGACTAGCGGGAGTGTGGCCTGGGAGTTGTTTTTT. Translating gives CASSFPRTSGSVAWELFF.

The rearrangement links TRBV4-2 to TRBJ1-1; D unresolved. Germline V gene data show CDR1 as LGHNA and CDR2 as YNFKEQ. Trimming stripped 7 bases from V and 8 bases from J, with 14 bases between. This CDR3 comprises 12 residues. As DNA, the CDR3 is TGTGCCAGCATCCCGGGGTATACCGAAGCTTTCTTT. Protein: CASIPGYTEAFF.

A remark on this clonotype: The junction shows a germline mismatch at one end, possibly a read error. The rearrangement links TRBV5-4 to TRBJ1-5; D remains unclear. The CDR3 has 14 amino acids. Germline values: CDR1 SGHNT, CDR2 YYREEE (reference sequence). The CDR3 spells CANSVGGGNQPQHF. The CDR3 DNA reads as TGTGCCAACAGCGTGGGAGGAGGCAATCAGCCCCAGCATTTT.

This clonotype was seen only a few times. The chain's CDR3 is CASSVATGGYGYTF. The CDR3 DNA follows: TGTGCCAGCAGCGTAGCGACAGGGGGGTATGGCTACACCTTC. This chain joins TRBV9 and TRBJ1-2; 9 bases fit TRBD1. CDR1 and CDR2 (germline): SGDLS, YYNGEE. The CDR3 covers 14 residues. The V segment lost 0 bases and the J segment 5 bases; nucleotides outside the gene matches: 2.

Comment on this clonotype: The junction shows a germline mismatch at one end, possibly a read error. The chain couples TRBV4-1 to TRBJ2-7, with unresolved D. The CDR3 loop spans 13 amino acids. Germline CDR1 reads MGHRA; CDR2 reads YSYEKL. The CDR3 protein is CASSRQVTDEQHF. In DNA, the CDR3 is TGCGCCAGCAGTCGCCAGGTCACTGACGAGCAGCACTTC.

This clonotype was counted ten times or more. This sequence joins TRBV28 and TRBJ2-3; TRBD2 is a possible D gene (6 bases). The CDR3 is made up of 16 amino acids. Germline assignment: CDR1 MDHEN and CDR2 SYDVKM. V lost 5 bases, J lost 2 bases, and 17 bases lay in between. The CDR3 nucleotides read TGTGCCAGCAGTGGGACGGGACTGCACTTCACAGATACGCAGTATTTT. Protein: CASSGTGLHFTDTQYF.

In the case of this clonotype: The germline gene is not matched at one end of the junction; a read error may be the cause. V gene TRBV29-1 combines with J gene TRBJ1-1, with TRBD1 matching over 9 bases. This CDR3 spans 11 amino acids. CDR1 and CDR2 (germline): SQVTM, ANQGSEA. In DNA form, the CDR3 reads TGTAGCGCCGGGACAGGGTTTGAAGCTTTCTTT. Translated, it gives CSAGTGFEAFF.

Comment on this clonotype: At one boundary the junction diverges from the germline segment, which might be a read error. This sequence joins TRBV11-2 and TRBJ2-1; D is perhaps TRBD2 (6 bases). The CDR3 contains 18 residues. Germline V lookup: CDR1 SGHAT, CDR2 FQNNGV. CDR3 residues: CASSLGVVGGYYNNEQFF. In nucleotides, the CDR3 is TGTGCCAGCAGCTTAGGAGTAGTGGGAGGCTACTACAACAATGAACAGTTCTTC.

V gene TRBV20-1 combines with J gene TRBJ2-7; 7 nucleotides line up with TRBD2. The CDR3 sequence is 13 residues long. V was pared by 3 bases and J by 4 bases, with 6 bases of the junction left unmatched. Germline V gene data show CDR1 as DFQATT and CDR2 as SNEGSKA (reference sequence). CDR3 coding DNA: TGCAGTGCTAGTCCCCTACTAGCGTACGAGCAGTACTTC. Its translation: CSASPLLAYEQYF.

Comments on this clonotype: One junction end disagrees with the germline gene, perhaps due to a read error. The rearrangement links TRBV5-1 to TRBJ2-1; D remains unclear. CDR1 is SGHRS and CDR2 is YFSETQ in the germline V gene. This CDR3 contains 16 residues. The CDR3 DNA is TGTGCCAGCACCTTGAAGCAGCCGAGCTCCTACAATGAGCAGTTCTTC. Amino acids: CASTLKQPSSYNEQFF.

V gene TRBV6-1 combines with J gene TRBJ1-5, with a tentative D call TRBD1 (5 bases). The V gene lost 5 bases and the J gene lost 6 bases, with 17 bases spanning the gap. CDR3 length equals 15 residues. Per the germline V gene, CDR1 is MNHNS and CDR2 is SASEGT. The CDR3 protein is CASSKVTLGGQPQHF. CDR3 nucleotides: TGTGCCAGCAGTAAAGTGACCTTGGGGGGTCAGCCCCAGCATTTT.

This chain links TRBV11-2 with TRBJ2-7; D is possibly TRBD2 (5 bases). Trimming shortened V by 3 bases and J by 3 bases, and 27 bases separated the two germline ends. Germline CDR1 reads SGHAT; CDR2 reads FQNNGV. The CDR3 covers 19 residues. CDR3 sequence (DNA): TGTGCCAGCAGCTTTAGGGCCAGCGTGAGGGCAAGCCTTTACTACGAGCAGTACGTC. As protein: CASSFRASVRASLYYEQYV.

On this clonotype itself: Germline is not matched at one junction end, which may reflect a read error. CDR3 amino acids: CARRGRGNAGKLFF. The CDR3 DNA sequence: TGTGCCAGACGCGGGAGAGGGAATGCCGGGAAGCTGTTTTTT. The chain combines TRBV11-2 with TRBJ2-2; 7 nucleotides agree with TRBD2. The CDR3 has 14 amino acids. The V gene's germline CDR1 is SGHAT and CDR2 FQNNGV.

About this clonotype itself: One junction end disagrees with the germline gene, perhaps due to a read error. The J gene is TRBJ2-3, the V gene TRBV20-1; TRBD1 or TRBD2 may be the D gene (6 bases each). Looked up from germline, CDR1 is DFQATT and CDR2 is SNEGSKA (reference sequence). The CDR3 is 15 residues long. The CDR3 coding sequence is TGCAATGCTAGAGTCCGGGGGCGCGGCACAGATACGCAGTATTTT. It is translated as CNARVRGRGTDTQYF.

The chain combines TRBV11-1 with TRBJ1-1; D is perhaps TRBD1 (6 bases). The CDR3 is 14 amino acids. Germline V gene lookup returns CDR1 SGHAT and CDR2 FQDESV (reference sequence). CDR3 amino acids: CAGSLGRGTTEAFF. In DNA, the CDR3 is TGTGCAGGCAGTTTAGGCAGGGGAACCACTGAAGCTTTCTTT.

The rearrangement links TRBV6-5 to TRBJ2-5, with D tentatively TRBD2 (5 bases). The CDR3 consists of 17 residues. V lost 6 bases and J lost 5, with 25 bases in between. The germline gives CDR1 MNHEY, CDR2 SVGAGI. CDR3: CASSSDLAASLNETQYF. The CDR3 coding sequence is TGTGCCAGCAGCAGCGATCTAGCTGCCAGCCTTAATGAGACCCAGTACTTC.